This TCR beta chain was sequenced in a study of blood T cell repertoires in COVID-19. Per the germline V gene, CDR1 is WSHSY and CDR2 is SAAADI. The ends were cut back, 3 bases at V and 4 bases at J, with 6 bases in the middle. The CDR3 covers 12 residues. TCRdb's table, derived via immunoSEQ multiplex PCR, lists solely in-frame clones and lacks some. The sample holds roughly 230,000 clones, about 85% seen once. J is TRBJ1-2 and V is TRBV10-2; no reliable D call. This receptor was obtained from a woman aged 45-65 years who had been exposed to COVID-19. Input material: PBMCs or T cells enriched from blood (not recorded which). The CDR3 protein is CASSERGYGYTF. Here the CDR3 DNA reads TGCGCCAGCAGTGAACGGGGCTATGGCTACACCTTC.